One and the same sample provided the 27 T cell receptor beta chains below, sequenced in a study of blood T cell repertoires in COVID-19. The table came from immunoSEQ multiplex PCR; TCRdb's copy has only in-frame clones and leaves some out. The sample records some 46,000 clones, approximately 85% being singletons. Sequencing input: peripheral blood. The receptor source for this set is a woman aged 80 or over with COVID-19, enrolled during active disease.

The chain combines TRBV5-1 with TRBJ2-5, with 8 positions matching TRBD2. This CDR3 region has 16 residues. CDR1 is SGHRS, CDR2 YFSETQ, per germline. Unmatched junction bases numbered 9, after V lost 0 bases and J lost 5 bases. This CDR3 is CASSLEGLAPKETQYF. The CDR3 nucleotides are TGCGCCAGCAGCTTGGAAGGACTAGCCCCTAAGGAGACCCAGTACTTC.

CDR3 sequence reads: CASSPRGRGHEKLFF. The CDR3 bases are TGTGCCAGCAGCCCGCGGGGGCGGGGCCACGAAAAACTGTTTTTT. This chain uses TRBV3-1 (or the pseudogene TRBV3-2) with TRBJ1-4; perhaps TRBD1 as D (6 bases). V was trimmed by 4 bases and J by 8 bases, leaving 17 bases between them. CDR3 size: 15 residues. Germline assignment: CDR1 LGHDT and CDR2 YNNKEL (reference sequence).

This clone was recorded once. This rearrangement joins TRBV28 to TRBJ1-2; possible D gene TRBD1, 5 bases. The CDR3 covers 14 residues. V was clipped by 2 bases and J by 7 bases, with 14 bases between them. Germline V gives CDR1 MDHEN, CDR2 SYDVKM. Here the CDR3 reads CASSLHATVSGYTF. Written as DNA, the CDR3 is TGTGCCAGCAGTTTACACGCGACAGTCAGTGGCTACACCTTC.

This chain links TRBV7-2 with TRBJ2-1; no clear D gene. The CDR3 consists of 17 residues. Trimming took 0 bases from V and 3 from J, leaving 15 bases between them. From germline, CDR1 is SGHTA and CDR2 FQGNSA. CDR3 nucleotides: TGTGCCAGCAGCTTAGCGCAGTTGCGGAGCAACTACAATGAGCAGTTCTTC. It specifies CASSLAQLRSNYNEQFF.

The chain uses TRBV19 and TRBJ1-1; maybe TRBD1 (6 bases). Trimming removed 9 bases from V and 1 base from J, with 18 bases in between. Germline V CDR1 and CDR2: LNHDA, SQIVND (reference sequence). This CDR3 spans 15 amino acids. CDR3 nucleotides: TGTGCCAGCAGGCCCCAGGGGCCTCGGAACACTGAAGCTTTCTTT. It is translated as CASRPQGPRNTEAFF.

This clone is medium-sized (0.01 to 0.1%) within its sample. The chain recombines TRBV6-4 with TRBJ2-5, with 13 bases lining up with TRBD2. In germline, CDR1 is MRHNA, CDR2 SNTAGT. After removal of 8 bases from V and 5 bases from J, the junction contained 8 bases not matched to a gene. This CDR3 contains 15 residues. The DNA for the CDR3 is TGTGCCAGCTCCCGGACTAGCGGGAGTAAGGAGACCCAGTACTTC. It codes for CASSRTSGSKETQYF.

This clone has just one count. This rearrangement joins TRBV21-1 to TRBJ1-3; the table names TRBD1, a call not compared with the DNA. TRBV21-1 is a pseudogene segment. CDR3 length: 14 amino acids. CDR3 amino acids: CASRGDRVENTIYF. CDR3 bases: TGTGCCAGCCGGGGGGACAGGGTTGAAAACACCATATATTTT.

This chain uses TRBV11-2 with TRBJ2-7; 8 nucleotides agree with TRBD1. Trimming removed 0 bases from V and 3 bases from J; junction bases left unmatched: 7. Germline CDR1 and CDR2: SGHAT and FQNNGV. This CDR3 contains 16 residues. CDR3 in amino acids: CASSLEAGQANYEQYF. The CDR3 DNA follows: TGTGCCAGCAGCTTAGAGGCGGGACAGGCCAACTACGAGCAGTACTTC.

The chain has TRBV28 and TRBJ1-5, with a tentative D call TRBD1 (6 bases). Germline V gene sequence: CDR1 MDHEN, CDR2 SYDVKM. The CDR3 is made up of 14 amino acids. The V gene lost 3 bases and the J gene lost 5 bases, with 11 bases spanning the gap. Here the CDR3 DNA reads TGTGCCAGCAGTTTTGCAGGGGTTGATCAGCCCCAGCATTTT. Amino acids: CASSFAGVDQPQHF.

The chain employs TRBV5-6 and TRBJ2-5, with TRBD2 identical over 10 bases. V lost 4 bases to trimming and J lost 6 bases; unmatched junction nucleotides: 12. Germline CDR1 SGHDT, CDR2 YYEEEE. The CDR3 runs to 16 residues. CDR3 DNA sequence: TGTGCCAGCAGCGAATTCAGCGGGGGGGCCGGGAAGACCCAGTACTTC. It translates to CASSEFSGGAGKTQYF.

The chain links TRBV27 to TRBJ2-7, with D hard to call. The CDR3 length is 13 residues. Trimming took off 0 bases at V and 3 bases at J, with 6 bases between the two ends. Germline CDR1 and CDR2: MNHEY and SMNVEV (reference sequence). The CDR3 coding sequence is TGTGCCAGCAGTTTATCTGACAACTACGAGCAGTACTTC. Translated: CASSLSDNYEQYF.

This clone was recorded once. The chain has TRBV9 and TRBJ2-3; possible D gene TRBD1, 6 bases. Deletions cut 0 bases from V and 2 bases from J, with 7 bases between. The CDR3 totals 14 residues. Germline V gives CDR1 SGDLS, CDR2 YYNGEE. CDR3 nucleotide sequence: TGTGCCAGCAGCGTAGGGGGGCCCACAGATACGCAGTATTTT. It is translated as CASSVGGPTDTQYF. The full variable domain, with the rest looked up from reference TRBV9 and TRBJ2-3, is DSGVTQTPKHLITATGQRVTLRCSPRSGDLSVYWYQQSLDQGLQFLIQYYNGEERAKGNILERFSAQQFPDLHSELNLSSLELGDSALYFCASSVGGPTDTQYFGPGTRLTVL.

The CDR3 reads CASSLDLGSSYNEQFF. The DNA for the CDR3 is TGTGCCAGCAGTCTAGATCTGGGGAGCTCCTACAATGAGCAGTTCTTC. The chain employs TRBV7-3 and TRBJ2-1, with TRBD2 as a possible D gene (5 bases). V lost 6 bases and J 0 bases, leaving 15 bases between the germline ends. This CDR3 spans 16 amino acids. CDR1 is SGHTA, CDR2 FQGTGA, per germline. Complete variable domain (other parts from reference TRBV7-3 and TRBJ2-1): GAGVSQTPSNKVTEKGKYVELRCDPISGHTALYWYRQSLGQGPEFLIYFQGTGAADDSGLPNDRFFAVRPEGSVSTLKIQRTERGDSAVYLCASSLDLGSSYNEQFFGPGTRLTVL.

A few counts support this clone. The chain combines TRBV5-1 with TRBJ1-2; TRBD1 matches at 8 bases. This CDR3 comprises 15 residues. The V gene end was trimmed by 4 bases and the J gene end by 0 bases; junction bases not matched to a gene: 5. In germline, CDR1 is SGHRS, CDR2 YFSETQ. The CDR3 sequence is CASSTGQGANYGYTF. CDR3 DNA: TGCGCCAGCAGCACAGGACAGGGAGCTAACTATGGCTACACCTTC. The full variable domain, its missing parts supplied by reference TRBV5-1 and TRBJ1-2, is KAGVTQTPRYLIKTRGQQVTLSCSPISGHRSVSWYQQTPGQGLQFLFEYFSETQRNKGNFPGRFSGRQFSNSRSEMNVSTLELGDSALYLCASSTGQGANYGYTFGSGTRLTVV.

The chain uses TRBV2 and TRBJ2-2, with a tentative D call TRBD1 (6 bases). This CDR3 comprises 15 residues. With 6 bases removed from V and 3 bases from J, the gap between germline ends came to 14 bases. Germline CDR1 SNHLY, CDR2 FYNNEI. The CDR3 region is CASRTRGRDTGELFF. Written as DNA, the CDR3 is TGTGCCAGCAGGACCAGGGGTAGGGACACCGGGGAGCTGTTTTTT. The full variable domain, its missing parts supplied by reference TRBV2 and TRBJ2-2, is EPEVTQTPSHQVTQMGQEVILRCVPISNHLYFYWYRQILGQKVEFLVSFYNNEISEKSEIFDDQFSVERPDGSNFTLKIRSTKLEDSAMYFCASRTRGRDTGELFFGEGSRLTVL.

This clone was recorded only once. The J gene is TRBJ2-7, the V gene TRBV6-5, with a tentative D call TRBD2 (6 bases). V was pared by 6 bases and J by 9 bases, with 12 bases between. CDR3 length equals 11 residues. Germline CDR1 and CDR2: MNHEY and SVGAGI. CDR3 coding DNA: TGTGCCAGCAGCCCCCCCGGGGGGCAGTACTTC. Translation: CASSPPGGQYF.

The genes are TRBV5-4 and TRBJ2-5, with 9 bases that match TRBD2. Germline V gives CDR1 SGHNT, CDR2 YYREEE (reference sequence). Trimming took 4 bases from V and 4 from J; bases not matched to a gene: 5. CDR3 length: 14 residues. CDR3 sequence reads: CASSRPGLAETQYF. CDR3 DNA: TGTGCCAGCAGCCGGCCGGGACTAGCAGAGACCCAGTACTTC.

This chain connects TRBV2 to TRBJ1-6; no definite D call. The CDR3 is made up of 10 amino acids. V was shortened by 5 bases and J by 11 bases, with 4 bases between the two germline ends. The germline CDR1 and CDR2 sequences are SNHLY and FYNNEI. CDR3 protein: CASSLTPLHF. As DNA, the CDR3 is TGTGCCAGCAGTCTAACACCCCTCCACTTT.

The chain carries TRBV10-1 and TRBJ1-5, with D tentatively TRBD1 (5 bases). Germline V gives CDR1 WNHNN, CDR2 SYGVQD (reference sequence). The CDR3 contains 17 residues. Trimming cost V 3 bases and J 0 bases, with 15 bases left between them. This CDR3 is CASSDKQGGGSNQPQHF. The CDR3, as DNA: TGCGCCAGCAGTGATAAGCAGGGAGGAGGTAGCAATCAGCCCCAGCATTTT.

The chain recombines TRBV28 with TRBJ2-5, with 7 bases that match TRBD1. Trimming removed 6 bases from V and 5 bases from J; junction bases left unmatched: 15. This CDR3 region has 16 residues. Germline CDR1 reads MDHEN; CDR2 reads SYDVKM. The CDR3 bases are TGTGCCAGCAGGTCCCAAGTACAGGGGCGGTCGGAGACCCAGTACTTC. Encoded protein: CASRSQVQGRSETQYF.

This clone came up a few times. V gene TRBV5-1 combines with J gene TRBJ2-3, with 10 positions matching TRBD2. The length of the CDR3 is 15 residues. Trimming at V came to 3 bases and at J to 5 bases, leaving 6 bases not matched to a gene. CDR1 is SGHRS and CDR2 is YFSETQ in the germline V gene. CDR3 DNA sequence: TGCGCCAGCAGCTCCGGGACTAGCGAGGAAGATACGCAGTATTTT. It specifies CASSSGTSEEDTQYF.

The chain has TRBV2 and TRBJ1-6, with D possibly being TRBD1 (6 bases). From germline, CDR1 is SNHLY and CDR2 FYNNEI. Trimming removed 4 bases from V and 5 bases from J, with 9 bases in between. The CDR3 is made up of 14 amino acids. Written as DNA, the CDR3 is TGTGCCAGCAGTGTACAGGGAAATAATTCACCCCTCCACTTT. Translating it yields CASSVQGNNSPLHF.

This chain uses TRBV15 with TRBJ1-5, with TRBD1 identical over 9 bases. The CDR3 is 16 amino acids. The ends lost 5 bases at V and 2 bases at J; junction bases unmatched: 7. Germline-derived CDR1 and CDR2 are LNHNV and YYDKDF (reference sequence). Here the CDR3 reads CATSGRDRDRNQPQHF. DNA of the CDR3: TGTGCCACCAGCGGCAGGGACAGGGACCGCAATCAGCCCCAGCATTTT.

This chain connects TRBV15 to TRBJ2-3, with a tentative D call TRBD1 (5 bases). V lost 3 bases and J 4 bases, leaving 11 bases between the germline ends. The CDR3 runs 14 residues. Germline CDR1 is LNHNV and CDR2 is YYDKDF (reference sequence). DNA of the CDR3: TGTGCCACCAGCAGGCGCCAGGGCGCAGATACGCAGTATTTT. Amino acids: CATSRRQGADTQYF.

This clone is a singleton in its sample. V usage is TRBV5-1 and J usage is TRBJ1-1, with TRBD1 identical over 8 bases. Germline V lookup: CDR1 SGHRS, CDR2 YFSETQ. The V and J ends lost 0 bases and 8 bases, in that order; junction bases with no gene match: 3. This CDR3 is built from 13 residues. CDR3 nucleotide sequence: TGCGCCAGCAGCTTGGCAGGGGGCAGGGAAGCTTTCTTT. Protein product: CASSLAGGREAFF. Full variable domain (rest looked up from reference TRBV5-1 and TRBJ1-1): KAGVTQTPRYLIKTRGQQVTLSCSPISGHRSVSWYQQTPGQGLQFLFEYFSETQRNKGNFPGRFSGRQFSNSRSEMNVSTLELGDSALYLCASSLAGGREAFFGQGTRLTVV.

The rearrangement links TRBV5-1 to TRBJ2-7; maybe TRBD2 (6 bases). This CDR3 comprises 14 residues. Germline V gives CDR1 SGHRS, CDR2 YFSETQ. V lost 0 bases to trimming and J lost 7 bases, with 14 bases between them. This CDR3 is CASSLVPGVREQYF. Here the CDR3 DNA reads TGCGCCAGCAGCTTGGTCCCGGGAGTGAGGGAGCAGTACTTC.

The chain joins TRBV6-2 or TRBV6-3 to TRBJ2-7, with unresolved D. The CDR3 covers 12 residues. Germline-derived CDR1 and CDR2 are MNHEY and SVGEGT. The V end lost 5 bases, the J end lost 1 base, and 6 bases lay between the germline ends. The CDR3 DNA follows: TGTGCCAGCAGTATCAGTTCCTACGAGCAGTACTTC. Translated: CASSISSYEQYF.